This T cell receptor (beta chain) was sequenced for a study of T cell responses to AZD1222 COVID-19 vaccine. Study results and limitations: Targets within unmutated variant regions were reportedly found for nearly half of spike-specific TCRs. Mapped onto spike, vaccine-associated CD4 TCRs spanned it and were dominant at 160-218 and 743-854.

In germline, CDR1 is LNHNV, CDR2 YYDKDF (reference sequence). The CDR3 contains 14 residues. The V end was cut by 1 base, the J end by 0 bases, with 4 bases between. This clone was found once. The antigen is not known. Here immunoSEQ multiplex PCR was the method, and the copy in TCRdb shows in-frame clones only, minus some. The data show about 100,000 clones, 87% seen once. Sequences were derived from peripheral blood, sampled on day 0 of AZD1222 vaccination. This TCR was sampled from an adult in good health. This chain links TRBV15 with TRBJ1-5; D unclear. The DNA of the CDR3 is TGTGCCACCAGCAGAGGTGGTAGCAATCAGCCCCAGCATTTT. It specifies CATSRGGSNQPQHF.